The 29 T cell receptor beta chains in this list originate from one sample, sequenced in a study of blood T cell repertoires in COVID-19. Sequenced by immunoSEQ multiplex PCR; TCRdb stores in-frame clones only, minus some. Of roughly 40,000 clones in the sample, 90% were seen once. The sample consisted of peripheral blood. These receptors came from a human donor in a cohort sampled during active COVID-19.

V and J are TRBV30 and TRBJ2-1, with 10 bases identical to TRBD1. Unmatched junction bases numbered 13, after V lost 3 bases and J lost 14 bases. Germline CDR1 GTSNPN, CDR2 SVGIG (reference sequence). CDR3 length: 14 residues. CDR3 sequence: CAWRPLGQGGVEFF. The CDR3 nucleotides are TGTGCCTGGAGACCACTCGGACAGGGGGGTGTAGAGTTCTTC.

The CDR3 loop is CASREGRSSYNEQFF. The CDR3 DNA reads TGTGCCAGCAGGGAGGGGAGAAGCTCCTACAATGAGCAGTTCTTC. V usage is TRBV5-6 and J usage is TRBJ2-1; D is perhaps TRBD2 (6 bases). CDR3 length: 15 residues. Germline V lookup: CDR1 SGHDT, CDR2 YYEEEE. The V gene lost 5 bases and the J gene lost 0 bases, with 12 bases spanning the gap.

This clone was detected once. This chain connects TRBV7-3 to TRBJ2-2, with a weak D call TRBD1 (6 bases). This CDR3 has 16 amino acids. CDR1 is SGHTA and CDR2 is FQGTGA in the germline V gene. V shed 5 bases and J shed 1 base, with 14 bases lying between them. CDR3 sequence reads: CASSPVTGVNTGELFF. As DNA, the CDR3 is TGTGCCAGCAGCCCAGTGACAGGAGTGAACACCGGGGAGCTGTTTTTT.

The J gene is TRBJ1-2, the V gene TRBV5-4, with 10 bases identical to TRBD1. Germline-derived CDR1 and CDR2 are SGHNT and YYREEE (reference sequence). The CDR3 runs to 15 residues. V was pared by 2 bases and J by 5 bases, with 6 bases of the junction left unmatched. CDR3 region: CASSLLGQGVYGYTF. The DNA of the CDR3 is TGTGCCAGCAGCTTATTAGGACAGGGGGTGTATGGCTACACCTTC.

This chain links TRBV10-3 with TRBJ2-5; the D is unclear. The CDR3 extends over 12 amino acids. V was shortened by 5 bases and J by 2 bases, with 6 bases between the two germline ends. The V gene's germline CDR1 is ENHRY and CDR2 SYGVKD. This CDR3 is CAISRVQETQYF. The CDR3 DNA is TGTGCCATCAGTCGAGTTCAAGAGACCCAGTACTTC.

The CDR3 here is CASSLAGQGIYEQYF. The CDR3 DNA reads TGTGCCAGCAGCTTAGCGGGACAGGGAATATACGAGCAGTACTTC. The chain links TRBV7-2 to TRBJ2-7; 9 bases agree with TRBD1. V was clipped by 0 bases and J by 4 bases; unmatched bases: 4. The germline CDR1 and CDR2 sequences are SGHTA and FQGNSA. The CDR3 spans 15 residues.

This chain links TRBV10-3 with TRBJ2-7; a possible D gene is TRBD2 (6 bases). Trimming took 0 bases from V and 3 from J, leaving 12 bases between them. Germline loops: CDR1 ENHRY, CDR2 SYGVKD. CDR3 length: 15 residues. The DNA for the CDR3 is TGTGCCATCAGTGAGTCGGGGGTAGCGGACTACGAGCAGTACTTC. Amino acids: CAISESGVADYEQYF.

The chain combines TRBV6-6 with TRBJ2-7; 7 positions match TRBD1. CDR1 MNHNY and CDR2 SVGAGI come from the germline V gene (reference sequence). The CDR3 contains 16 residues. V lost 0 bases to trimming and J lost 3 bases; unmatched junction nucleotides: 8. As DNA, the CDR3 is TGTGCCAGCAGTTACTCGGCAGGGGGTGGCTACTACGAGCAGTACTTC. Its protein is CASSYSAGGGYYEQYF.

This clone came up once. The chain couples TRBV28 to TRBJ1-2; 7 nucleotides match TRBD1. Germline lookup yields CDR1 MDHEN and CDR2 SYDVKM. CDR3 length equals 14 residues. The trim removed 5 bases at V and 2 bases at J, leaving 5 bases unmatched. CDR3 sequence: CASSRTTGNYGYTF. DNA for the CDR3: TGTGCCAGCAGTCGAACGACAGGGAACTATGGCTACACCTTC.

The chain combines TRBV15 with TRBJ1-5; tentatively, D is TRBD1 (6 bases). The germline CDR1 and CDR2 sequences are LNHNV and YYDKDF (reference sequence). Trimming cost V 3 bases and J 6 bases, with 21 bases left between them. The CDR3 contains 17 residues. CDR3 DNA sequence: TGTGCCACCAGCAGCCATAAGACGGGGGGCTCTGGTCAGCCCCAGCATTTT. It specifies CATSSHKTGGSGQPQHF.

The chain couples TRBV29-1 to TRBJ1-1; no reliable D call. The CDR3 is 13 residues long. CDR1 and CDR2 (germline): SQVTM, ANQGSEA. The ends were cut back, 4 bases at V and 4 bases at J, with 13 bases in the middle. As DNA, the CDR3 is TGCAGCGTTGGGTCCCTGAGAGGCACTGAAGCTTTCTTT. This sequence encodes CSVGSLRGTEAFF.

CDR3 DNA: TGTGCCAGCAGCCCTAGAGGAGATTACGAGCAGTACTTC. Encoded protein: CASSPRGDYEQYF. The rearrangement joins TRBV9 to TRBJ2-7, with D unresolved. V was cut by 4 bases and J by 4 bases, with 12 bases left in between. The V gene's germline CDR1 is SGDLS and CDR2 YYNGEE. The length of the CDR3 is 13 residues.

V and J are TRBV4-2 and TRBJ2-2, with D possibly TRBD2 on 5 matching bases. V lost 1 base, J lost 2 bases, and 20 bases lay in between. CDR3 size: 19 residues. CDR1 and CDR2 (germline): LGHNA, YNFKEQ. The CDR3 DNA sequence: TGTGCCAGCAGCCAAGTTTTTTCGTCTCCGGGGATTAACACCGGGGAGCTGTTTTTT. Amino acid sequence: CASSQVFSSPGINTGELFF.

The rearrangement uses TRBV27 and TRBJ2-7; 11 positions match TRBD2. Germline values: CDR1 MNHEY, CDR2 SMNVEV (reference sequence). The CDR3 totals 17 residues. J was trimmed by 4 bases and V by 3 bases; bases with no gene match: 11. Here the CDR3 DNA reads TGTGCCAGCAGTTTGGGGGCTAGCGGGAGGAACATTTACGAGCAGTACTTC. Translated: CASSLGASGRNIYEQYF.

The chain employs TRBV11-2 and TRBJ1-2; 8 bases map to TRBD1. V lost 4 bases, J lost 4 bases, and 17 bases stayed unmatched. Germline V lookup: CDR1 SGHAT, CDR2 FQNNGV. The CDR3 has 18 residues. CDR3 sequence: CASSSISGTGRRSYGYTF. CDR3 DNA sequence: TGTGCCAGCAGCTCGATCTCCGGGACAGGCCGACGTAGCTATGGCTACACCTTC.

The rearrangement links TRBV19 to TRBJ2-1, with 9 bases fitting TRBD1. J lost 0 bases, V lost 7 bases, and 10 bases had no gene match. Germline CDR1 LNHDA, CDR2 SQIVND (reference sequence). This CDR3 spans 17 amino acids. CDR3 amino acids: CASTRTGVIYSYNEQFF. The CDR3 DNA reads as TGTGCCAGTACCCGGACAGGGGTTATATACTCCTACAATGAGCAGTTCTTC.

This clone was seen more than once but under ten times. This sequence joins TRBV7-2 and TRBJ1-5; 8 nucleotides align to TRBD1. Looked up from germline, CDR1 is SGHTA and CDR2 is FQGNSA. The V segment lost 2 bases and the J segment 4 bases; nucleotides outside the gene matches: 7. This CDR3 region has 16 residues. This chain's CDR3 is CASSLYLRQGNQPQHF. CDR3 in DNA: TGTGCCAGCAGCTTATACCTTCGACAGGGGAATCAGCCCCAGCATTTT.

The gene calls are TRBV6-2 or TRBV6-3 and TRBJ2-5, with 13 positions matching TRBD2. Germline V lookup: CDR1 MNHEY, CDR2 SVGEGT. The CDR3 has 15 residues. V dropped 5 bases and J dropped 5; count of bases not matched to a gene: 5. The CDR3 bases are TGTGCCAGCAGTACTATGACTAGCGGGAGGGAGACCCAGTACTTC. It codes for CASSTMTSGRETQYF.

The gene calls are TRBV6-4 and TRBJ2-3; D gene unclear. This CDR3 has 13 amino acids. CDR1 and CDR2 from the germline V gene are MRHNA and SNTAGT. V lost 4 bases, J lost 5 bases, and 10 bases lay in between. The CDR3 DNA is TGTGCCAGCAGTGTAGGAGTACGAGATACGCAGTATTTT. Translated: CASSVGVRDTQYF.

This chain uses TRBV7-9 with TRBJ2-7; 8 positions match TRBD1. With 5 bases clipped from V and 4 bases from J, the junction kept 16 bases outside the gene matches. The CDR3 has 17 residues. CDR1 is SEHNR and CDR2 is FQNEAQ in the germline V gene (reference sequence). The chain's CDR3 is CASSQSRGRTGRYEQYF. CDR3 sequence (DNA): TGTGCCAGCAGCCAAAGTAGAGGAAGGACAGGGCGGTACGAGCAGTACTTC.

V and J are TRBV6-2 or TRBV6-3 and TRBJ1-6, with D possibly being TRBD1 (6 bases). V lost 1 base and J 2 bases, leaving 6 bases between the germline ends. The CDR3 loop spans 15 amino acids. The germline gives CDR1 MNHEY, CDR2 SVGEGT. The CDR3 spells CASSYWTAYNSPLHF. Written as DNA, the CDR3 is TGTGCCAGCAGTTACTGGACAGCCTATAATTCACCCCTCCACTTT.

The chain carries TRBV11-2 and TRBJ1-6, with a weak D call TRBD1 (5 bases). CDR1 and CDR2 from the germline V gene are SGHAT and FQNNGV. V lost 6 bases and J lost 10, with 16 bases in between. The CDR3 spans 14 residues. The CDR3 is CASSTGMGGSPLHF. The CDR3 nucleotides are TGTGCCAGCAGTACCGGGATGGGGGGGTCACCCCTCCACTTT.

The chain joins TRBV20-1 to TRBJ2-7, with D perhaps matching TRBD2 (6 bases). The CDR3 totals 13 residues. V was shortened by 3 bases and J by 3 bases, with 12 bases between the two germline ends. The V gene's germline CDR1 is DFQATT and CDR2 SNEGSKA (reference sequence). CDR3 nucleotide sequence: TGCAGTGCTAGTACGCCGGGGGACTACGAGCAGTACTTC. This codes for CSASTPGDYEQYF.

V usage is TRBV7-9 and J usage is TRBJ1-1; D uncertain. CDR1 and CDR2 from the germline V gene are SEHNR and FQNEAQ (reference sequence). The CDR3 runs 16 residues. Trimming pared 1 base from V and 5 bases from J, leaving 17 bases between. The CDR3 bases are TGTGCCAGCAGCTTAGTTAGAGGTGAATGGTTTACTGAAGCTTTCTTT. Protein: CASSLVRGEWFTEAFF.

V and J are TRBV20-1 and TRBJ2-3; 7 nucleotides match TRBD2. Looked up from germline, CDR1 is DFQATT and CDR2 is SNEGSKA (reference sequence). This CDR3 spans 15 amino acids. The J segment lost 3 bases and the V segment lost 3 bases, leaving 9 bases of the junction unmatched. The CDR3 spells CSASLRERDTDTQYF. The CDR3 DNA reads as TGCAGTGCTAGTTTGCGGGAGAGGGATACAGATACGCAGTATTTT.

The rearrangement joins TRBV28 to TRBJ2-7; D is perhaps TRBD2 (6 bases). V lost 1 base and J lost 3, with 10 bases in between. Per the germline V gene, CDR1 is MDHEN and CDR2 is SYDVKM. The CDR3 runs to 14 residues. The CDR3 is CASSLSGGGYEQYF. CDR3 sequence (DNA): TGTGCCAGCAGTTTATCCGGGGGAGGCTACGAGCAGTACTTC.

The J gene is TRBJ2-3, the V gene TRBV11-1, with a tentative D call TRBD1 (6 bases). The CDR3 loop spans 17 amino acids. Germline loops: CDR1 SGHAT, CDR2 FQDESV (reference sequence). V dropped 0 bases and J dropped 0 bases, with 13 bases sitting between them. The CDR3 spells CASSLALDRSSTDTQYF. The CDR3 bases are TGTGCCAGCAGCTTAGCACTTGACAGGAGTAGCACAGATACGCAGTATTTT.

V and J are TRBV3-1 (or the pseudogene TRBV3-2) and TRBJ1-1, with a weak D call TRBD1 (5 bases). The CDR3 covers 16 residues. V lost 1 base and J lost 6, with 18 bases in between. Germline V lookup: CDR1 LGHDT, CDR2 YNNKEL (reference sequence). Written as DNA, the CDR3 is TGTGCCAGCAGCCAAGGCGGGCTACGGAGGGGTGCTGAAGCTTTCTTT. Its protein is CASSQGGLRRGAEAFF.

In nucleotides, the CDR3 is TGTGCCAGCAGTGACGGGAGGGGACTGTTCACAGATACGCAGTATTTT. Protein: CASSDGRGLFTDTQYF. V usage is TRBV6-1 and J usage is TRBJ2-3; 8 bases align to TRBD2. CDR3 length: 16 amino acids. V lost 3 bases and J lost 2; bases outside the gene matches: 7. The germline V gene encodes CDR1 MNHNS and CDR2 SASEGT.